Shown below are 7 T cell receptor beta chains from a single sample sequenced in a study of CD4+ T cells in melanoma. This table comes from immunoSEQ multiplex PCR, and its TCRdb copy is limited to in-frame clones, with some not included. The sample has 120,000 to 150,000 clones; 85% to 95% are singletons. All receptors come from a human donor with melanoma.

The chain has TRBV18 and TRBJ2-5; D is uncertain. V was cut by 0 bases and J by 5 bases, with 7 bases left in between. Germline V gene data show CDR1 as KGHSH and CDR2 as LQKENI. This CDR3 region has 13 residues. This CDR3 is CASSPPSSETQYF. CDR3 bases: TGTGCCAGCTCACCACCCAGCAGCGAGACCCAGTACTTC.

This clone has just one count. The chain has TRBV7-2 and TRBJ2-5; possibly TRBD1 for D (6 bases). The CDR3 length is 14 residues. V was pared by 5 bases and J by 2 bases, with 12 bases between. Germline V gene sequence: CDR1 SGHTA, CDR2 FQGNSA. The CDR3 DNA follows: TGTGCCAGCAGCACGGGACATCCTCAAGAGACCCAGTACTTC. Translating it yields CASSTGHPQETQYF.

The rearrangement links TRBV6-1 to TRBJ1-6, with TRBD1 as a possible D gene (6 bases). Deletions cut 4 bases from V and 9 bases from J, with 16 bases between. There are 15 residues in the CDR3. Germline values: CDR1 MNHNS, CDR2 SASEGT. CDR3 in amino acids: CASSAQGRRSSPLHF. The DNA for the CDR3 is TGTGCCAGCAGTGCCCAGGGGCGGAGAAGTTCACCCCTCCACTTT.

V usage is TRBV7-9 and J usage is TRBJ1-2; D unresolved. V was clipped by 3 bases and J by 1 base, with 12 bases between them. Germline loops: CDR1 SEHNR, CDR2 FQNEAQ (reference sequence). There are 15 residues in the CDR3. CDR3 nucleotides: TGTGCCAGCAGCTTCGACGGACGACTTAACTATGGCTACACCTTC. Its protein product is CASSFDGRLNYGYTF.

The gene calls are TRBV5-5 and TRBJ1-2; D call uncertain. The ends were cut back, 5 bases at V and 1 base at J, with 9 bases in the middle. Looked up from germline, CDR1 is SGHKS and CDR2 is YYEKEE (reference sequence). The CDR3 covers 13 residues. The CDR3 loop reads CASSSTVNYGYTF. CDR3 bases: TGTGCCAGCAGTTCCACAGTTAACTATGGCTACACCTTC.

The chain recombines TRBV5-1 with TRBJ2-3; the D gene is possibly TRBD2 (6 bases). V lost 3 bases and J 6 bases, leaving 20 bases between the germline ends. Germline assignment: CDR1 SGHRS and CDR2 YFSETQ. This CDR3 comprises 16 residues. In DNA form, the CDR3 reads TGCGCCAGCAGCTCCGGCGGGACCGGGGGTTCGGATACGCAGTATTTT. This gives the protein CASSSGGTGGSDTQYF.

As DNA, the CDR3 is TGTGCCAGCTCACCGGGAGGCCGCTCACCCCTCCACTTT. This codes for CASSPGGRSPLHF. This chain joins TRBV18 and TRBJ1-6; D not resolved. This CDR3 spans 13 amino acids. V dropped 3 bases and J dropped 10 bases, with 10 bases sitting between them. The germline V gene has CDR1 KGHSH and CDR2 LQKENI.